A selection of T cell receptor beta chains follows, all from one sample in a study of blood T cell repertoires in COVID-19. Repertoires were generated with immunoSEQ multiplex PCR, while TCRdb's copy carries only in-frame clones and drops some. The data contain 80,000 to 95,000 clones, about 86% of them singletons. Material: peripheral blood. These receptors came from a woman over 75 in a cohort sampled during active or convalescent COVID-19. Both conserved end residues are part of each CDR3. A D gene is named only where the DNA matches it firmly.

>TRBJ1-2|TRBD1|TRBV25-1
TGTGCCAGCAGTGAATATCCACAGGGGTATGGCTACACCTTC
CASSEYPQGYGYTF
>TRBJ2-2|TRBD2|TRBV28
TGTGCCAGCAGTTCGAGGACTAGCGGGATCTCCGGGGAGCTGTTTTTT
CASSSRTSGISGELFF
>TRBJ1-4|.|TRBV29-1
TGCAGCGCAAGGAAGGGGTCGGACGAAAAACTGTTTTTT
CSARKGSDEKLFF
>TRBJ2-1|TRBD2|TRBV3-1/TRBV3-2
TGTGCCAGCAAAAGCGGGAGGCGGAATGAGCAGTTCTTC
CASKSGRRNEQFF
>TRBJ1-2|.|TRBV5-6
TGTGCCAGCAGCGAGTCCCTCTATGGCTACACCTTC
CASSESLYGYTF
>TRBJ2-3|.|TRBV10-2
TGCGCCAGCAGTACCGGGGGATCAGATACGCAGTATTTT
CASSTGGSDTQYF
>TRBJ2-1|TRBD2|TRBV9
TGTGCCAGCAGCGTATTGGGACTAGCGGGAGGTGAGCAGTTCTTC
CASSVLGLAGGEQFF
>TRBJ2-1|.|TRBV7-9
TGTGCCAGCAGCTTCAGAGAAGGGGCAGAGTTCTTC
CASSFREGAEFF
>TRBJ2-5|TRBD1|TRBV12-5
TGTGCTAGTGGTTTGGTTCCCGCCCCGGGACAGGGGGGGGAGACCCAGTACTTC
CASGLVPAPGQGGETQYF
>TRBJ1-5|.|TRBV6-5
TGTGCCAGCAGGGCCAGAATCAATAGCAATCAGCCCCAGCATTTT
CASRARINSNQPQHF